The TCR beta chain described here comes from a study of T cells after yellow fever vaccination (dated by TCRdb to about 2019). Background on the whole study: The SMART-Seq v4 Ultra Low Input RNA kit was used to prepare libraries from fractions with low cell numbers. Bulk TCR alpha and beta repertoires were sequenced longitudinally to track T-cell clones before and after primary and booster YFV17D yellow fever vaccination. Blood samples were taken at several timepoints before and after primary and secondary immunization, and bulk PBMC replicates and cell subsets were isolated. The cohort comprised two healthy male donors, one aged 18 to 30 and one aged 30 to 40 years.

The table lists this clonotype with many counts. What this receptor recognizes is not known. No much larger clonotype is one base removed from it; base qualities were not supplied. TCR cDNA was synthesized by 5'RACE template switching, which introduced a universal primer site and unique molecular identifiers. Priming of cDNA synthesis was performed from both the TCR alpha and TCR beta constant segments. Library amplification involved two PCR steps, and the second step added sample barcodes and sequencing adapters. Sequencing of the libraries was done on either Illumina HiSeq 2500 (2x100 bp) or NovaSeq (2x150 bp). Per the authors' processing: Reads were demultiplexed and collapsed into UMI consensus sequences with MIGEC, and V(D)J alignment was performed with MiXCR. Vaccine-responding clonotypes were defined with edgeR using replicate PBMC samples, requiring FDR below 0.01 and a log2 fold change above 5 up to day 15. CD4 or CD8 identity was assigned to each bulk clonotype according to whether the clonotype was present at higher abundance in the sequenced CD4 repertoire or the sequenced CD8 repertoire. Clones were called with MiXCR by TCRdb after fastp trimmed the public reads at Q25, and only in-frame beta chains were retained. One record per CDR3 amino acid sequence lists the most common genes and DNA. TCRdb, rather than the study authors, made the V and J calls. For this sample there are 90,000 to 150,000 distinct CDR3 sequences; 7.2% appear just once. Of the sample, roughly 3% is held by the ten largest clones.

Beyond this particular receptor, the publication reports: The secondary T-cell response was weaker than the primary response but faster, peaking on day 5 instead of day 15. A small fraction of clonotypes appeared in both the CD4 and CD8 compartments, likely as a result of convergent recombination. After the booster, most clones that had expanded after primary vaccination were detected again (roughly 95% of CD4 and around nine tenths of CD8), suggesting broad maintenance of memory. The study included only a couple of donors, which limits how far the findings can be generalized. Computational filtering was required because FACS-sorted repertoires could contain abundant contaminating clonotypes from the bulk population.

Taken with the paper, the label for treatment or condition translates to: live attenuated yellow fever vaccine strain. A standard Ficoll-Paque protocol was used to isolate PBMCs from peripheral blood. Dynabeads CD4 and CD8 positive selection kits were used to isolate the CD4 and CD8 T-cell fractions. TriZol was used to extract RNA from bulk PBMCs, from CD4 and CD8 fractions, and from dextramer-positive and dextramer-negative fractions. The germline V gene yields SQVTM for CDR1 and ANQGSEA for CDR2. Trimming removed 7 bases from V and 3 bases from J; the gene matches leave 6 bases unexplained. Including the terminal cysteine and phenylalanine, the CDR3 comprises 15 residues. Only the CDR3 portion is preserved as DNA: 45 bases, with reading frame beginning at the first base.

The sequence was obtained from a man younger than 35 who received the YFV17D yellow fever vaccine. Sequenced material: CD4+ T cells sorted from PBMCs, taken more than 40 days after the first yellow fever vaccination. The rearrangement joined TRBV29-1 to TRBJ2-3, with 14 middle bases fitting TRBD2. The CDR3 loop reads CSARLAGGRTDTQYF. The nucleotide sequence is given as TGCAGCGCAAGACTAGCGGGGGGGCGTACAGATACGCAGTATTTT.